Following are 24 T cell receptor beta chains from one sample sequenced in a study of vaccination and CD4 T cells after COVID-19. The treatment denotes: roughly 10-day PBMC culture with coronavirus spike peptide pools or control peptides (ViraFEST assay). These receptors are not linked to any known antigen. Cultured CD4+ T-cell DNA underwent Oncomine TCR Beta short-read sequencing. TCRdb used MiXCR to reprocess the PCR reads, holding one entry per CDR3 protein. The sample lists a few thousand distinct CDR3 sequences; approximately 25% were seen once. Sequences were obtained from CD4+ T cells from blood, cultured in vitro. These receptors were taken from a human donor who had recovered from COVID-19.

J is TRBJ2-3 and V is TRBV7-6; 9 positions agree with TRBD2. The CDR3 spans 15 residues. V lost 1 base, J lost 1 base, and 0 bases stayed unmatched. Looked up from germline, CDR1 is SGHVS and CDR2 is FNYEAQ. The chain's CDR3 is CASSLGLAGTDTQYF. In DNA form, the CDR3 reads TGTGCCAGCAGCTTAGGACTAGCGGGCACAGATACGCAGTATTTT.

The chain joins TRBV12-3 or TRBV12-4 to TRBJ1-1, with TRBD1 identical over 7 bases. Trimming removed 5 bases from V and 9 bases from J; junction bases left unmatched: 12. The CDR3 runs to 14 residues. The CDR3 region has the DNA TGTGCCAGCAGTCACCTTCTACAGGGGCTAAAAGCTTTCTTT. The encoded protein is CASSHLLQGLKAFF.

The rearrangement links TRBV19 to TRBJ2-5; maybe TRBD1 (6 bases). Germline V gene sequence: CDR1 LNHDA, CDR2 SQIVND (reference sequence). V dropped 1 base and J dropped 4 bases, with 10 bases sitting between them. This CDR3 has 14 residues. The CDR3 spells CASSIAAGAETQYF. CDR3 nucleotides: TGTGCCAGTAGTATAGCTGCAGGGGCAGAGACCCAGTACTTC.

This clonotype was seen only a few times. V usage is TRBV2 and J usage is TRBJ2-1; 11 nucleotides match TRBD2. The germline V gene encodes CDR1 SNHLY and CDR2 FYNNEI. CDR3 length equals 15 residues. V lost 6 bases and J lost 4; bases outside the gene matches: 5. CDR3 bases: TGTGCCAGCAGCTTAGCGGGGGGGGTATACAATGAGCAGTTCTTC. Residues: CASSLAGGVYNEQFF. Variable domain in full (rest from reference TRBV2 and TRBJ2-1): EPEVTQTPSHQVTQMGQEVILRCVPISNHLYFYWYRQILGQKVEFLVSFYNNEISEKSEIFDDQFSVERPDGSNFTLKIRSTKLEDSAMYFCASSLAGGVYNEQFFGPGTRLTVL.

The chain has TRBV5-1 and TRBJ1-1; perhaps TRBD1 as D (5 bases). The V end lost 0 bases, the J end lost 5 bases, and 11 bases lay between the germline ends. CDR1 and CDR2 (germline): SGHRS, YFSETQ. This CDR3 is built from 14 residues. The CDR3 DNA is TGCGCCAGCAGCTTGGCCAGTCGGGGGACTGAAGCTTTCTTT. Translating it yields CASSLASRGTEAFF.

The rearrangement uses TRBV7-9 and TRBJ1-1, with D unclear. The CDR3 extends over 13 amino acids. Germline assignment: CDR1 SEHNR and CDR2 FQNEAQ (reference sequence). Trimming pared 5 bases from V and 5 bases from J, leaving 12 bases between. The CDR3 sequence is CASSVEGGTEAFF. CDR3 coding DNA: TGTGCCAGCAGCGTCGAAGGTGGGACTGAAGCTTTCTTT.

This clonotype is judged medium-sized. The chain links TRBV7-3 to TRBJ1-1, with D possibly TRBD1 on 6 matching bases. Germline loops: CDR1 SGHTA, CDR2 FQGTGA. The CDR3 sequence is 15 residues long. V was trimmed by 1 base and J by 6 bases, leaving 15 bases between them. The CDR3 loop reads CASSLSSGVGAEAFF. CDR3 DNA: TGTGCCAGCAGCTTAAGTTCAGGGGTAGGGGCTGAAGCTTTCTTT.

Relative to its sample, this clonotype is medium-sized (0.01 to 0.1%). This chain joins TRBV20-1 and TRBJ2-5, with TRBD2 matching over 12 bases. Germline V gene sequence: CDR1 DFQATT, CDR2 SNEGSKA (reference sequence). The CDR3 has 15 residues. V lost 1 base to trimming and J lost 7 bases; unmatched junction nucleotides: 7. The CDR3 sequence is CSARGSSGGVRTQYF. The CDR3 DNA reads as TGCAGTGCTAGAGGGTCTAGCGGGGGGGTGCGGACCCAGTACTTC.

The CDR3: CASSADSSSYEQYF. The CDR3 region has the DNA TGTGCCAGCAGCGCGGACTCGAGCTCCTACGAGCAGTACTTC. V is TRBV5-4 and J is TRBJ2-7, with D perhaps TRBD2 (5 bases). The CDR3 is made up of 14 amino acids. Trimming cost V 4 bases and J 0 bases, with 11 bases left between them. Germline CDR1 and CDR2: SGHNT and YYREEE (reference sequence). Full variable domain (rest looked up from reference TRBV5-4 and TRBJ2-7): ETGVTQSPTHLIKTRGQQVTLRCSSQSGHNTVSWYQQALGQGPQFIFQYYREEENGRGNFPPRFSGLQFPNYSSELNVNALELDDSALYLCASSADSSSYEQYFGPGTRLTVT.

The genes are TRBV3-1 and TRBJ1-1, with D possibly TRBD1 on 5 matching bases. The germline V gene encodes CDR1 LGHDT and CDR2 YNNKEL (reference sequence). This CDR3 has 12 amino acids. Trimming pared 5 bases from V and 11 bases from J, leaving 15 bases between. CDR3 protein: CASSYQGVGAFF. CDR3 coding DNA: TGTGCCAGCAGCTACCAGGGTGTGGGGGCTTTCTTT. The whole variable domain, remainder taken from reference TRBV3-1 and TRBJ1-1, is DTAVSQTPKYLVTQMGNDKSIKCEQNLGHDTMYWYKQDSKKFLKIMFSYNNKELIINETVPNRFSPKSPDKAHLNLHINSLELGDSAVYFCASSYQGVGAFFGQGTRLTVV.

This clonotype was seen a handful of times. The genes are TRBV30 and TRBJ1-6, with D possibly being TRBD1 (6 bases). The CDR3 length is 15 residues. V was clipped by 1 base and J by 3 bases, with 10 bases between them. CDR1 and CDR2 (germline): GTSNPN, SVGIG (reference sequence). CDR3 region: CAWSGTVRYNSPLHF. DNA of the CDR3: TGTGCCTGGAGTGGGACAGTACGCTATAATTCACCCCTCCACTTT.

The rearrangement joins TRBV9 to TRBJ1-6; unclear D gene. Trimming pared 0 bases from V and 0 bases from J, leaving 10 bases between. CDR3 length: 17 residues. Germline values: CDR1 SGDLS, CDR2 YYNGEE. The CDR3 sequence is CASSVDALSSYNSPLHF. The CDR3 coding sequence is TGTGCCAGCAGCGTAGATGCCTTGAGCTCCTATAATTCACCCCTCCACTTT.

The table lists this clonotype with a few counts. The chain recombines TRBV27 with TRBJ1-1; TRBD1 matches at 7 bases. The CDR3 runs 14 residues. Germline V gene data show CDR1 as MNHEY and CDR2 as SMNVEV (reference sequence). Trimming at V came to 6 bases and at J to 8 bases, leaving 12 bases not matched to a gene. The CDR3: CASRPQGVGMEAFF. CDR3 sequence (DNA): TGTGCCAGCAGACCCCAGGGGGTGGGGATGGAAGCTTTCTTT.

In nucleotides, the CDR3 is TGTGCCAGCAGCCAAGATCGGCGGCTGAAAATCTCTGGGGCCAACGTCCTGACTTTC. This gives the protein CASSQDRRLKISGANVLTF. This sequence joins TRBV14 and TRBJ2-6; D not certain. Trimming left V 0 bases short and J 0 bases short, with 15 bases between. Germline-derived CDR1 and CDR2 are SGHDN and FVKESK. CDR3 length: 19 residues. The full variable domain, in which reference TRBV14 and TRBJ2-6 provide the parts outside the CDR3, is EAGVTQFPSHSVIEKGQTVTLRCDPISGHDNLYWYRRVMGKEIKFLLHFVKESKQDESGMPNNRFLAERTGGTYSTLKVQPAELEDSGVYFCASSQDRRLKISGANVLTFGAGSRLTVL.

The rearrangement links TRBV6-5 to TRBJ2-7; weak D call: TRBD1 (6 bases). Germline V CDR1 and CDR2: MNHEY, SVGAGI. There are 15 residues in the CDR3. V was shortened by 0 bases and J by 3 bases, with 12 bases between the two germline ends. CDR3 sequence: CASSYSAQGVYEQYF. The CDR3 nucleotides read TGTGCCAGCAGTTACTCGGCACAGGGAGTCTACGAGCAGTACTTC.

This sequence joins TRBV7-9 and TRBJ2-1; D may be TRBD1 (6 bases). The CDR3 extends over 16 amino acids. Germline CDR1 reads SEHNR; CDR2 reads FQNEAQ (reference sequence). V lost 5 bases, J lost 2 bases, and 16 bases lay in between. The DNA of the CDR3 is TGTGCCAGCAGCCTGGACAGCCTTAACCCCTACAATGAGCAGTTCTTC. It yields the protein CASSLDSLNPYNEQFF. The variable domain in full, completed from reference TRBV7-9 and TRBJ2-1, reads DTGVSQNPRHKITKRGQNVTFRCDPISEHNRLYWYRQTLGQGPEFLTYFQNEAQLEKSRLLSDRFSAERPKGSFSTLEIQRTEQGDSAMYLCASSLDSLNPYNEQFFGPGTRLTVL.

This rearrangement joins TRBV7-3 to TRBJ1-1, with 9 nucleotides matching TRBD1. Germline V lookup: CDR1 SGHTA, CDR2 FQGTGA. The CDR3 spans 15 residues. The trim removed 5 bases at V and 1 base at J, leaving 5 bases unmatched. The CDR3 protein is CASSPRQGGNTEAFF. The CDR3 DNA reads TGTGCCAGCAGCCCCAGACAGGGGGGGAACACTGAAGCTTTCTTT. The full variable domain, completed using reference TRBV7-3 and TRBJ1-1, is GAGVSQTPSNKVTEKGKYVELRCDPISGHTALYWYRQSLGQGPEFLIYFQGTGAADDSGLPNDRFFAVRPEGSVSTLKIQRTERGDSAVYLCASSPRQGGNTEAFFGQGTRLTVV.

By sample share, this clonotype is large. The J gene is TRBJ1-5, the V gene TRBV15, with D unresolved. Trimming removed 3 bases from V and 2 bases from J, with 5 bases in between. This CDR3 is built from 13 residues. Looked up from germline, CDR1 is LNHNV and CDR2 is YYDKDF (reference sequence). The CDR3 DNA sequence: TGTGCCACCAGCAGGAAAGGCAATCAGCCCCAGCATTTT. This translates into CATSRKGNQPQHF.

Of note for this clonotype: The junction does not match germline at one end; this may be a read error. This chain uses TRBV7-2 with TRBJ1-3; D is undetermined. The CDR3 has 14 amino acids. Germline lookup yields CDR1 SGHTA and CDR2 FQGNSA. The CDR3 reads CACSLEASGNTIYF. In DNA, the CDR3 is TGTGCCTGCAGCTTAGAGGCCTCTGGAAACACCATATATTTT.

This clonotype has only a few counts. The chain carries TRBV6-1 and TRBJ2-6; 7 positions agree with TRBD1. Germline values: CDR1 MNHNS, CDR2 SASEGT. V lost 4 bases and J lost 0; bases outside the gene matches: 9. The CDR3 totals 18 residues. The CDR3 spells CASSVWDRSYSGANVLTF. The CDR3 DNA reads TGTGCCAGCAGTGTATGGGACAGAAGCTACTCTGGGGCCAACGTCCTGACTTTC.

This chain joins TRBV30 and TRBJ2-7; 9 bases map to TRBD1. The length of the CDR3 is 14 residues. Trimming cost V 1 base and J 3 bases; bases outside gene matches: 4. Germline values: CDR1 GTSNPN, CDR2 SVGIG (reference sequence). For the CDR3, the DNA is TGTGCCTGGAGTGCGGGACAGGGTTACTACGAGCAGTACTTC. This translates into CAWSAGQGYYEQYF. Looking up the rest from reference TRBV30 and TRBJ2-7 gives the full variable domain: SQTIHQWPATLVQPVGSPLSLECTVEGTSNPNLYWYRQAAGRGLQLLFYSVGIGQISSEVPQNLSASRPQDRQFILSSKKLLLSDSGFYLCAWSAGQGYYEQYFGPGTRLTVT.

The chain joins TRBV20-1 to TRBJ1-1; the match to TRBD1 covers 11 bases. The CDR3 covers 14 residues. Germline V gene lookup returns CDR1 DFQATT and CDR2 SNEGSKA (reference sequence). Trimming at V came to 3 bases and at J to 4 bases, leaving 4 bases not matched to a gene. CDR3 sequence reads: CSASLGTGGTEAFF. CDR3 nucleotide sequence: TGCAGTGCTAGCCTCGGGACAGGGGGCACTGAAGCTTTCTTT.

This clonotype has more than one count but fewer than ten. The gene calls are TRBV5-6 and TRBJ1-2; 8 positions agree with TRBD1. CDR1 and CDR2 (germline): SGHDT, YYEEEE. The CDR3 extends over 14 amino acids. The V gene end was trimmed by 4 bases and the J gene end by 4 bases; junction bases not matched to a gene: 6. The CDR3 DNA reads as TGTGCCAGCAGCCCCGGACAGGGAACCTATGGCTACACCTTC. It encodes CASSPGQGTYGYTF.

This clonotype was counted only a few times. The chain joins TRBV12-5 to TRBJ2-5; D is uncertain. Trimming took off 4 bases at V and 5 bases at J, with 8 bases between the two ends. This CDR3 comprises 12 residues. Germline V gene lookup returns CDR1 LGHNT and CDR2 FRNRAP. CDR3 protein: CASGSPSETQYF. CDR3 coding DNA: TGTGCTAGTGGTTCCCCGAGTGAGACCCAGTACTTC. Based on the CDR3 plus reference TRBV12-5 and TRBJ2-5, the full variable domain is DARVTQTPRHKVTEMGQEVTMRCQPILGHNTVFWYRQTMMQGLELLAYFRNRAPLDDSGMPKDRFSAEMPDATLATLKIQPSEPRDSAVYFCASGSPSETQYFGPGTRLLVL.